Sequencing of this TCR beta chain was carried out in a study of PD-L1 blockade in urothelial cancer. On the study more broadly: Male patients with bladder-origin urothelial cancer numbered about nine tenths of the roughly 29. The median T cell count in blood samples was some 150,000.

The time point here: peripheral blood 6 weeks after treatment start. Assay used: immunoSEQ multiplex PCR; TCRdb lists only in-frame clones, some missing. The profile shows 41,000 or so clones, roughly 84% of them singletons. The TCR sequence derives from a man aged 65-85 years with urothelial cancer. The sequencing here drew on PBMCs, taken around atezolizumab (anti-PD-L1) treatment.

CDR3 bases: TGTGCCAGCACACCATCCCGGGGAGGGAACGAGCAGTACTTC. It codes for CASTPSRGGNEQYF. V is TRBV28 and J is TRBJ2-7, with 7 bases aligning to TRBD2. In germline, CDR1 is MDHEN, CDR2 SYDVKM. The CDR3 has 14 amino acids. The trim removed 7 bases at V and 5 bases at J, leaving 11 bases unmatched. The full variable domain, with the rest looked up from reference TRBV28 and TRBJ2-7, is DVKVTQSSRYLVKRTGEKVFLECVQDMDHENMFWYRQDPGLGLRLIYFSYDVKMKEKGDIPEGYSVSREKKERFSLILESASTNQTSMYLCASTPSRGGNEQYFGPGTRLTVT.